The next 11 T cell receptor beta chains were all read from a single sample in a study of blood T cell repertoires in COVID-19. Only in-frame clones appear in the TCRdb table, and some are missing; sequencing was by immunoSEQ multiplex PCR. The data contain fewer than 250,000 clones, approximately 90% of them singletons. The sequenced sample was PBMCs or T cells enriched from blood (not recorded which). These receptor sequences come from a woman between 25 and 40 years old with acute COVID-19.

The rearrangement joins TRBV5-1 to TRBJ2-5, with TRBD2 identical over 14 bases. The CDR3 contains 15 residues. Trimming at V came to 9 bases and at J to 3 bases, leaving 7 bases not matched to a gene. Germline CDR1 is SGHRS and CDR2 is YFSETQ. The CDR3 loop reads CATSTSGGGKETQYF. The DNA of the CDR3 is TGCGCCACTTCGACTAGCGGGGGGGGTAAAGAGACCCAGTACTTC.

The chain couples TRBV21-1 to TRBJ2-1; the table gives TRBD1 as D, unverified against the DNA. TRBV21-1 is termed a pseudogene. The CDR3 contains 15 residues. The CDR3: CASSKEWWLYNEQFF. In DNA form, the CDR3 reads TGTGCCAGCAGCAAAGAATGGTGGCTTTACAATGAGCAGTTCTTC.

This rearrangement joins TRBV30 to TRBJ1-1, with D uncertain. Trimming left V 1 base short and J 3 bases short, with 9 bases between. The germline V gene encodes CDR1 GTSNPN and CDR2 SVGIG (reference sequence). This CDR3 region has 13 residues. In DNA form, the CDR3 reads TGTGCCTGGAGTGCTTCATCGGACACTGAAGCTTTCTTT. Protein sequence: CAWSASSDTEAFF.

The chain links TRBV7-9 to TRBJ1-6; TRBD1 matches at 8 bases. The V segment lost 5 bases and the J segment 9 bases; nucleotides outside the gene matches: 6. The CDR3 is made up of 14 amino acids. Germline values: CDR1 SEHNR, CDR2 FQNEAQ (reference sequence). The CDR3 is CASSAGGASSPLHF. CDR3 DNA: TGTGCCAGCAGCGCAGGGGGCGCGAGTTCACCCCTCCACTTT.

CDR3 protein: CASSTGGRGYEKLFF. In DNA form, the CDR3 reads TGTGCCAGCAGTACAGGGGGCAGGGGGTATGAAAAACTGTTTTTT. The chain is built from TRBV25-1 and TRBJ1-4; 9 bases match TRBD1. Unmatched junction bases numbered 7, after V lost 5 bases and J lost 6 bases. The CDR3 runs to 15 residues. Germline V gene data show CDR1 as MGHDK and CDR2 as SYGVNS.

The gene calls are TRBV18 and TRBJ1-2; 9 bases map to TRBD1. Germline CDR1 and CDR2: KGHSH and LQKENI. The CDR3 is 15 amino acids. V was clipped by 5 bases and J by 1 base; unmatched bases: 5. The CDR3 DNA reads as TGTGCCAGCTCATCCGGGACAGGGTTTAACTATGGCTACACCTTC. It codes for CASSSGTGFNYGYTF.

The rearrangement links TRBV4-1 to TRBJ2-7, with D unclear. Germline lookup yields CDR1 MGHRA and CDR2 YSYEKL. V gave up 4 bases and J gave up 1 base, with 11 bases separating them. The CDR3 extends over 14 amino acids. CDR3 residues: CASSPWQASYEQYF. CDR3 DNA: TGCGCCAGCAGCCCGTGGCAGGCATCCTACGAGCAGTACTTC.

The chain links TRBV13 to TRBJ1-1; 9 nucleotides agree with TRBD1. CDR3 length equals 13 residues. The V segment lost 4 bases and the J segment 5 bases; nucleotides outside the gene matches: 2. CDR1 and CDR2 from the germline V gene are PRHDT and FYEKMQ (reference sequence). CDR3 sequence reads: CASSWDRVTEAFF. In DNA, the CDR3 is TGTGCCAGCAGCTGGGACAGGGTGACTGAAGCTTTCTTT. The whole variable domain, remainder taken from reference TRBV13 and TRBJ1-1, is AAGVIQSPRHLIKEKRETATLKCYPIPRHDTVYWYQQGPGQDPQFLISFYEKMQSDKGSIPDRFSAQQFSDYHSELNMSSLELGDSALYFCASSWDRVTEAFFGQGTRLTVV.

This clone was found many times. This sample also contains other DNA sequences that code for the same CDR3. The rearrangement links TRBV19 to TRBJ1-5; TRBD1 matches at 9 bases. J was trimmed by 7 bases and V by 3 bases; bases with no gene match: 4. The CDR3 is 14 residues long. CDR1 LNHDA and CDR2 SQIVND come from the germline V gene (reference sequence). The CDR3 DNA follows: TGTGCCAGTAGTATCTGGACAGGGGACCAGCCCCAGCATTTT. Amino acids: CASSIWTGDQPQHF.

This clone is a singleton in its sample. The chain employs TRBV10-2 and TRBJ1-2; possible D gene TRBD1, 6 bases. CDR3 length: 14 amino acids. The V gene lost 9 bases and the J gene lost 0 bases, with 14 bases spanning the gap. Germline CDR1 WSHSY, CDR2 SAAADI. In nucleotides, the CDR3 is TGCGCCAGTACCACAGGGCAAGCTAACTATGGCTACACCTTC. It codes for CASTTGQANYGYTF.

CDR3 DNA: TGTGCCAGCAGCCACAGCCCCCAGCGGGGGTGGAATGAGCAGTTCTTC. Its translation is CASSHSPQRGWNEQFF. This chain connects TRBV7-2 to TRBJ2-1; 8 bases are a match to TRBD2. The CDR3 sequence is 16 residues long. V was clipped by 5 bases and J by 7 bases; unmatched bases: 13. Per germline, CDR1 SGHTA and CDR2 FQGNSA.